This T cell receptor beta chain was recorded in a study of circulating and synovial CD4+ cells in juvenile arthritis. Notes on the study in general: T cell genome counts differed by at least an order of magnitude between CPL and CD4 samples. Compared with bulk blood, circulating pathogenic-like lymphocytes shared substantially more CDR3 sequences with synovial T cells.

Trimming removed 4 bases from V and 3 bases from J, with 9 bases in between. The V gene's germline CDR1 is ENHRY and CDR2 SYGVKD. The CDR3 is made up of 13 amino acids. Method: immunoSEQ multiplex PCR; TCRdb's copy keeps in-frame clones and lacks some. The table has 15,000 to 20,000 clones, more than 75% seen once; the top ten hold roughly 0.69%. Notes on this clone: Its antigen is unidentified.

The V and J genes are TRBV10-3 and TRBJ1-1; D gene ambiguous. This clonotype was obtained from a human donor with juvenile idiopathic arthritis. Specimen: CD4+ T cells from blood. CDR3 in amino acids: CAISVRRDTEAFF. The CDR3 coding sequence is TGTGCCATCAGTGTTCGGCGGGACACTGAAGCTTTCTTT.